This section outlines one TCR beta chain sequence together with its context. The CDR3 is made up of 13 amino acids. CDR1 and CDR2 from the germline V gene are SGHAT and FQDESV (reference sequence). The V and J ends lost 3 bases and 6 bases respectively, with 8 bases between them. These data originate in a study of blood T cell repertoires in COVID-19. Study-level information: Samples representing acute and convalescent COVID-19 were sourced from the United States, Italy and Spain. PBMCs, B-cell-depleted T cells, or T cells were the source of the cDNA or gDNA that made up the material.

Original processing notes: Amplifying reference gene primers gave estimates of nucleated cell counts. Some clones are missing from TCRdb's copy, which holds only in-frame ones; the method was immunoSEQ multiplex PCR. The V and J calls and clone size were taken over from that table, and D and trimming were inferred from the DNA. The table includes around 190,000 clones, about 88% detected once. The chain links TRBV11-1 to TRBJ1-4; unclear D gene. The sequencing sample was made of peripheral blood. The sequence was obtained from a man aged 30 to 45 with acute or convalescent COVID-19. The CDR3 region is CASSLRADEKLFF. As DNA, the CDR3 is TGTGCCAGCAGCTTGCGGGCGGATGAAAAACTGTTTTTT. Filled out from reference TRBV11-1 and TRBJ1-4, the complete variable domain reads EAEVAQSPRYKITEKSQAVAFWCDPISGHATLYWYRQILGQGPELLVQFQDESVVDDSQLPKDRFSAERLKGVDSTLKIQPAELGDSAMYLCASSLRADEKLFFGSGTQLSVL.